The next 14 T cell receptor beta chains were all read from a single sample in a study of beta chain features in type 1 diabetes. Every isolated RNA sample was fully reverse transcribed, so sequencing captured expressed TCRB transcripts. TCRdb's copy holds only in-frame clones and misses some; the assay was immunoSEQ multiplex PCR. The table lists about 900,000 clones, 15% to 20% of them singletons. The sequencing sample was made of naive CD4+ T cells from blood. Receptors originate from a young woman in good health.

The sample holds a few counts of this clone. The chain joins TRBV10-3 to TRBJ2-1, with a weak D call TRBD2 (6 bases). The CDR3 loop spans 14 amino acids. Germline CDR1 and CDR2: ENHRY and SYGVKD. Trimming removed 3 bases at V and 7 bases at J, with 13 bases between. The CDR3 loop is CAISDQIGRNEQFF. The CDR3, as DNA: TGTGCCATCAGTGACCAAATAGGGAGGAATGAGCAGTTCTTC.

This clone occurred a few times. Within the sample, other DNA sequences also encode this same CDR3. The rearrangement links TRBV2 to TRBJ1-1; 7 nucleotides agree with TRBD1. In germline, CDR1 is SNHLY, CDR2 FYNNEI. V lost 7 bases, J lost 0 bases, and 5 bases stayed unmatched. The CDR3 runs to 14 residues. The CDR3 bases are TGTGCCAGCAAGGGACAGCCGATGAACACTGAAGCTTTCTTT. Translated: CASKGQPMNTEAFF.

This clone has more than one count but fewer than ten. The chain combines TRBV7-3 with TRBJ2-1; tentatively, D is TRBD1 (5 bases). The CDR3 covers 15 residues. The germline CDR1 and CDR2 sequences are SGHTA and FQGTGA. The germline V and J ends were trimmed by 1 base and 6 bases, with 13 bases remaining between them. The CDR3 sequence: CASSLRPGSLNEQFF. In nucleotides, the CDR3 is TGTGCCAGCAGCTTAAGGCCAGGGTCCCTCAATGAGCAGTTCTTC.

This clone was found a few times. This chain links TRBV7-6 with TRBJ1-1, with TRBD1 as a possible D gene (6 bases). In germline, CDR1 is SGHVS, CDR2 FNYEAQ. This CDR3 region has 13 residues. Trimming removed 5 bases at V and 0 bases at J, with 7 bases between. This CDR3 reads CASSTGLNTEAFF. The CDR3 bases are TGTGCCAGCAGCACAGGGTTGAACACTGAAGCTTTCTTT. The variable domain in full, completed from reference TRBV7-6 and TRBJ1-1, reads GAGVSQSPRYKVTKRGQDVALRCDPISGHVSLYWYRQALGQGPEFLTYFNYEAQQDKSGLPNDRFSAERPEGSISTLTIQRTEQRDSAMYRCASSTGLNTEAFFGQGTRLTVV.

The table lists this clone with a count of one. The chain uses TRBV5-1 and TRBJ2-3; the D call may be TRBD1 or TRBD2 (5 bases each). The CDR3 extends over 14 amino acids. With 3 bases removed from V and 1 base from J, the gap between germline ends came to 9 bases. Germline V gene lookup returns CDR1 SGHRS and CDR2 YFSETQ. The CDR3 spells CASSYGDGTDTQYF. CDR3 in DNA: TGCGCCAGCAGCTACGGGGACGGCACAGATACGCAGTATTTT.

Only a few counts were recorded for this clone. The rearrangement joins TRBV5-1 to TRBJ2-6, with D unclear. There are 15 residues in the CDR3. Germline-derived CDR1 and CDR2 are SGHRS and YFSETQ. V was clipped by 2 bases and J by 3 bases, with 9 bases between them. CDR3 coding DNA: TGCGCCAGCAGCTTCTTATTGGATGGGGCCAACGTCCTGACTTTC. As protein: CASSFLLDGANVLTF.

This clone was recorded a few times. The V call is TRBV7-9, the J call TRBJ1-4, with D possibly being TRBD1 (5 bases). Germline loops: CDR1 SEHNR, CDR2 FQNEAQ (reference sequence). V was cut by 1 base and J by 5 bases, with 8 bases left in between. The CDR3 length is 14 residues. This chain's CDR3 is CASSLGGGNEKLFF. The CDR3 coding sequence is TGTGCCAGCAGCTTAGGGGGCGGCAATGAAAAACTGTTTTTT.

This clone has just a few counts. V and J are TRBV11-2 and TRBJ2-6; D unclear. Germline loops: CDR1 SGHAT, CDR2 FQNNGV. CDR3 length: 15 residues. Deletions cut 5 bases from V and 1 base from J, with 9 bases between. The CDR3 here is CASSQLRSGANVLTF. CDR3 coding DNA: TGTGCCAGCAGCCAGTTGAGATCTGGGGCCAACGTCCTGACTTTC. Full variable domain (missing parts from reference TRBV11-2 and TRBJ2-6): EAGVAQSPRYKIIEKRQSVAFWCNPISGHATLYWYQQILGQGPKLLIQFQNNGVVDDSQLPKDRFSAERLKGVDSTLKIQPAKLEDSAVYLCASSQLRSGANVLTFGAGSRLTVL.

In this sample, this clone turned up a few times. This chain joins TRBV9 and TRBJ2-1; 8 positions match TRBD2. The CDR3 runs 15 residues. Germline V gives CDR1 SGDLS, CDR2 YYNGEE. Trimming at V came to 0 bases and at J to 6 bases, leaving 5 bases not matched to a gene. The CDR3 nucleotides read TGTGCCAGCAGCGTAGACAGCGGGGGCTTCAATGAGCAGTTCTTC. Translated: CASSVDSGGFNEQFF.

The table lists this clone with a few counts. The chain has TRBV28 and TRBJ2-3; D is uncertain. Germline loops: CDR1 MDHEN, CDR2 SYDVKM. V was trimmed by 4 bases and J by 6 bases, leaving 11 bases between them. The CDR3 runs to 13 residues. This CDR3 reads CASSSPQDDTQYF. The CDR3 bases are TGTGCCAGCAGTTCCCCTCAAGACGATACGCAGTATTTT.

V and J are TRBV9 and TRBJ2-1; D may be TRBD2 (6 bases). There are 14 residues in the CDR3. Trimming took off 3 bases at V and 6 bases at J, with 13 bases between the two ends. In germline, CDR1 is SGDLS, CDR2 YYNGEE. For the CDR3, the DNA is TGTGCCAGCAGCGCTCGGGAGAGGGCCAATGAGCAGTTCTTC. Its protein is CASSARERANEQFF.

The sample holds a few counts of this clone. The V and J genes are TRBV7-2 and TRBJ2-6; D gene uncertain. Germline CDR1 and CDR2: SGHTA and FQGNSA. CDR3 size: 16 residues. Trimming pared 1 base from V and 1 base from J, leaving 8 bases between. In DNA, the CDR3 is TGTGCCAGCAGCTTAGTTTGGGTTTCTGGGGCCAACGTCCTGACTTTC. It translates to CASSLVWVSGANVLTF.

This clone was recorded a few times. The gene calls are TRBV19 and TRBJ1-1; D gene uncertain. Per the germline V gene, CDR1 is LNHDA and CDR2 is SQIVND (reference sequence). V was cut by 11 bases and J by 0 bases, with 10 bases left in between. This CDR3 contains 12 residues. The chain's CDR3 is CASGRVNTEAFF. The CDR3 coding sequence is TGTGCCTCTGGGCGGGTGAACACTGAAGCTTTCTTT.

The chain is built from TRBV7-3 and TRBJ2-1; weak D call: TRBD1 (6 bases). V lost 4 bases to trimming and J lost 2 bases, with 12 bases between them. This CDR3 is 15 amino acids long. Germline lookup yields CDR1 SGHTA and CDR2 FQGTGA. In nucleotides, the CDR3 is TGTGCCAGCAGCTCCAGGGGTGGGACCTACAATGAGCAGTTCTTC. This translates into CASSSRGGTYNEQFF.